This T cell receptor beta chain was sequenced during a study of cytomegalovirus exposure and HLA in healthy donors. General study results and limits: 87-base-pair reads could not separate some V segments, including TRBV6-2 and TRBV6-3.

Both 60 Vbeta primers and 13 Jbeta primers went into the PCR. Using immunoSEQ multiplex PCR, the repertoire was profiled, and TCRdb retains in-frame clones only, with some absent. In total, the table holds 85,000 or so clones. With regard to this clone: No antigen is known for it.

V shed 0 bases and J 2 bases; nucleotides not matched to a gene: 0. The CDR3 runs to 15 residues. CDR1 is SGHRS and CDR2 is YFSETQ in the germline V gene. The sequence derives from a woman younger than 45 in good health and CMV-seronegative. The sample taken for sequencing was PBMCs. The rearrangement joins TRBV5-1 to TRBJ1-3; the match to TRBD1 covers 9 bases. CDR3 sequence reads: CASSLDRGPGNTIYF. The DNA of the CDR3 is TGCGCCAGCAGCTTGGACAGGGGGCCTGGAAACACCATATATTTT.